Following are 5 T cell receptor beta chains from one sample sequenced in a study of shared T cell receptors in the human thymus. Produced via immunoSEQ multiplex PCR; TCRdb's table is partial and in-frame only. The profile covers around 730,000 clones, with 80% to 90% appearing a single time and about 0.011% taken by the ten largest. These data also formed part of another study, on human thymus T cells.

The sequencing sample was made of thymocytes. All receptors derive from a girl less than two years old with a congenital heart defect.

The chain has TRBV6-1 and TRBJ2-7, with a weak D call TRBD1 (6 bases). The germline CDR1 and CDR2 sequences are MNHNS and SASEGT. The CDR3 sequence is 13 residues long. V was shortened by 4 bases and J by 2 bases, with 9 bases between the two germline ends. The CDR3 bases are TGTGCCAGCAGTGCTGGACAGCCCTACGAGCAGTACTTC. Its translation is CASSAGQPYEQYF.

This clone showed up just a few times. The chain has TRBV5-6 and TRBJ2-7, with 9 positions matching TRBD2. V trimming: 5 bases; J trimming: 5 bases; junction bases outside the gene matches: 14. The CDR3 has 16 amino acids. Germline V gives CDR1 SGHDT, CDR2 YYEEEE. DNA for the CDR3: TGTGCCAGCAGTCTGAGCGGGGAGCGGGGGGCCCACGAGCAGTACTTC. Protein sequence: CASSLSGERGAHEQYF.

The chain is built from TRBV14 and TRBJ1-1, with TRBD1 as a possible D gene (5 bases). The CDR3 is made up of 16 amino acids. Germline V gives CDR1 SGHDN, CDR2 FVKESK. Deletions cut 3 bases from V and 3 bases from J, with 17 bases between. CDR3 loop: CASSHSGLPLDTEAFF. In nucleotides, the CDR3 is TGTGCCAGCAGCCATTCAGGGTTGCCCTTAGACACTGAAGCTTTCTTT.

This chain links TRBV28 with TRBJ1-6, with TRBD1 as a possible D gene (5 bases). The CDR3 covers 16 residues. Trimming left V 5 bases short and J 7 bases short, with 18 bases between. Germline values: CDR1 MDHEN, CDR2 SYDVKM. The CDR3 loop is CASSPPDMIVNSPLHF. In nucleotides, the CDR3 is TGTGCCAGCAGTCCCCCGGACATGATAGTCAATTCACCCCTCCACTTT. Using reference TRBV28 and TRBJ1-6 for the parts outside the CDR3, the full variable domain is DVKVTQSSRYLVKRTGEKVFLECVQDMDHENMFWYRQDPGLGLRLIYFSYDVKMKEKGDIPEGYSVSREKKERFSLILESASTNQTSMYLCASSPPDMIVNSPLHFGNGTRLTVT.

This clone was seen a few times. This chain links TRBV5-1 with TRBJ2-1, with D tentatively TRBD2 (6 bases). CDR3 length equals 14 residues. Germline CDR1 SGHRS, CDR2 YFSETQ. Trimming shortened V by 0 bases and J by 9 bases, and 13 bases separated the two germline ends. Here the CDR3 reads CASSLEAGRPEQFF. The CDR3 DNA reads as TGCGCCAGCAGCTTGGAGGCAGGGAGGCCTGAGCAGTTCTTC. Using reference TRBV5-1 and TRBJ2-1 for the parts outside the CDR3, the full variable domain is KAGVTQTPRYLIKTRGQQVTLSCSPISGHRSVSWYQQTPGQGLQFLFEYFSETQRNKGNFPGRFSGRQFSNSRSEMNVSTLELGDSALYLCASSLEAGRPEQFFGPGTRLTVL.